One T cell receptor beta chain is described in this entry. These data originate in a study of blood T cell repertoires in COVID-19. Clones were sequenced by immunoSEQ multiplex PCR, and TCRdb holds only the in-frame ones, with some missing. Here the sample spans hundreds of thousands of clones, 75% to 90% being singletons. The CDR3 is 14 residues long. V shed 3 bases, J shed 7 bases, and the junction held 3 bases outside the gene matches. Germline V gives CDR1 MNHEY, CDR2 SMNVEV (reference sequence). The TCR was taken from a middle-aged man with acute or convalescent COVID-19. This rearrangement joins TRBV27 to TRBJ2-7; 13 bases fit TRBD2. Input material: peripheral blood. The CDR3 here is CASSFGTSGVEQYF. The CDR3 DNA is TGTGCCAGCAGTTTTGGGACTAGCGGGGTGGAGCAGTACTTC.